Listed here are 30 T cell receptor beta chains from one sample, sequenced in a study of blood T cells in healthy people across ages. Sample-barcoded 5' priming and a J-beta primer mix drove a second PCR of roughly 6 to 12 cycles. TCRdb redid the calling of the 5' RACE reads with MiXCR, one entry per CDR3 protein. Of 800,000 to 950,000 distinct CDR3 sequences listed, almost 30% are singletons. These data also formed part of another study, on T cells of mothers and their children.

The sample comprised blood. The receptors come from a woman aged 40 to 50 in good health.

This clonotype was seen at least ten times. The rearrangement joins TRBV5-1 to TRBJ2-5; weak D call: TRBD1 (6 bases). CDR3 length: 14 amino acids. V was shortened by 4 bases and J by 5 bases, with 15 bases between the two germline ends. The V gene's germline CDR1 is SGHRS and CDR2 YFSETQ. This CDR3 reads CASSTRTVGETQYF. The DNA of the CDR3 is TGCGCCAGCAGCACTAGGACAGTAGGGGAGACCCAGTACTTC.

This chain uses TRBV21-1 with TRBJ2-1; the table's TRBD2 call for D was not verified on the DNA. TRBV21-1 is flagged as a pseudogene. There are 16 residues in the CDR3. The CDR3 region is CASSTLVSGGENEQFF. CDR3 nucleotides: TGTGCCAGCAGCACTTTAGTTAGCGGGGGGGAAAATGAGCAGTTCTTC.

As for this clonotype: Possible read error: a much larger clone is one base away. The rearrangement uses TRBV7-2 and TRBJ2-5; maybe TRBD1 (5 bases). CDR3 length: 15 residues. Germline lookup yields CDR1 SGHTA and CDR2 FQGNSA. CDR3 bases: TGTGCCGGCAGCCGAGTCCCGACAGCAATTGAGACCCAGTACTTC. This encodes CAGSRVPTAIETQYF.

This clonotype was detected ten times or more. The J gene is TRBJ1-2, the V gene TRBV27; tentative D call: TRBD1 (6 bases). Per germline, CDR1 MNHEY and CDR2 SMNVEV (reference sequence). V shed 2 bases and J shed 3 bases, with 10 bases lying between them. The CDR3 covers 14 residues. CDR3 loop: CASSLRSGDYGYTF. CDR3 nucleotides: TGTGCCAGCAGTTTAAGATCAGGGGACTATGGCTACACCTTC.

This clonotype was recorded a few times. The chain combines TRBV19 with TRBJ2-3; D perhaps matches TRBD1 (5 bases). The CDR3 runs to 15 residues. Trimming took off 10 bases at V and 3 bases at J, with 20 bases between the two ends. Per germline, CDR1 LNHDA and CDR2 SQIVND (reference sequence). Written as DNA, the CDR3 is TGTGCCACCTCCTGGGGCCCCGGGTCGACAGATACGCAGTATTTT. This sequence encodes CATSWGPGSTDTQYF.

The CDR3 DNA reads TGCAGTGCCGTCCCGGAGCCCCAGTACTTC. This codes for CSAVPEPQYF. The rearrangement links TRBV20-1 to TRBJ2-7; D gene uncertain. CDR3 length: 10 residues. V was clipped by 6 bases and J by 10 bases, with 13 bases between them. Germline CDR1 and CDR2: DFQATT and SNEGSKA (reference sequence).

The sample holds a few counts of this clonotype. The rearrangement joins TRBV11-2 to TRBJ2-7; TRBD2 might be the D (6 bases). V lost 1 base to trimming and J lost 6 bases, with 16 bases between them. CDR1 and CDR2 (germline): SGHAT, FQNNGV. This CDR3 is built from 15 residues. The CDR3 coding sequence is TGTGCCAGCAGCTTAGTAGGAGGGCTCACTAGCGAGCAGTACTTC. Residues: CASSLVGGLTSEQYF. The whole variable domain, filled in from reference TRBV11-2 and TRBJ2-7, reads EAGVAQSPRYKIIEKRQSVAFWCNPISGHATLYWYQQILGQGPKLLIQFQNNGVVDDSQLPKDRFSAERLKGVDSTLKIQPAKLEDSAVYLCASSLVGGLTSEQYFGPGTRLTVT.

Concerning this clonotype: With a much larger clone just one base away, this may be a read error. The chain recombines TRBV28 with TRBJ1-2; TRBD1 matches at 7 bases. The CDR3 runs 15 residues. The germline V gene has CDR1 MDHEN and CDR2 SYDVKM. The CDR3 loop is CARSLFDRDGYGYTF. The CDR3 bases are TGTGCCCGCAGTTTATTCGACAGGGATGGCTATGGCTACACCTTC.

This clonotype was seen repeatedly, ten times or more. CDR3 bases: TGTGCCAGCAGCTTAGACGCGGAGGCGACCCAGTACTTC. Residues: CASSLDAEATQYF. The chain uses TRBV7-2 and TRBJ2-5; D is possibly TRBD2 (5 bases). Germline V gene lookup returns CDR1 SGHTA and CDR2 FQGNSA. This CDR3 contains 13 residues. V was trimmed by 1 base and J by 7 bases, leaving 10 bases between them.

This clonotype was detected ten times or more. This chain connects TRBV5-1 to TRBJ2-7, with no clear D. Germline assignment: CDR1 SGHRS and CDR2 YFSETQ. Deletions cut 2 bases from V and 2 bases from J, with 8 bases between. The CDR3 spans 13 residues. For the CDR3, the DNA is TGCGCCAGCAGCTTCGACTCGGCCTACGAGCAGTACTTC. Its translation is CASSFDSAYEQYF. Complete variable domain (other parts from reference TRBV5-1 and TRBJ2-7): KAGVTQTPRYLIKTRGQQVTLSCSPISGHRSVSWYQQTPGQGLQFLFEYFSETQRNKGNFPGRFSGRQFSNSRSEMNVSTLELGDSALYLCASSFDSAYEQYFGPGTRLTVT.

The sample holds a few counts of this clonotype. This rearrangement joins TRBV4-3 to TRBJ2-1; no clear D. The CDR3 has 14 residues. The germline V gene has CDR1 LGHNA and CDR2 YSLEER. The V end was cut by 0 bases, the J end by 4 bases, with 7 bases between. This CDR3 reads CASSQDGKYNEQFF. The CDR3 DNA follows: TGCGCCAGCAGCCAAGATGGCAAGTACAATGAGCAGTTCTTC.

This clonotype came up many times. The chain joins TRBV27 to TRBJ2-5, with 7 nucleotides matching TRBD2. V was pared by 7 bases and J by 0 bases, with 8 bases of the junction left unmatched. Germline lookup yields CDR1 MNHEY and CDR2 SMNVEV (reference sequence). The CDR3 consists of 15 residues. CDR3 nucleotides: TGTGCCAGCAACTTCCTAGCGGACTACCAAGAGACCCAGTACTTC. Amino acid sequence: CASNFLADYQETQYF.

This clonotype was found a few times. The V gene is TRBV5-1, the J gene TRBJ2-1, with D possibly matching TRBD2 (5 bases). Per the germline V gene, CDR1 is SGHRS and CDR2 is YFSETQ. V lost 4 bases, J lost 9 bases, and 20 bases lay in between. This CDR3 is built from 15 residues. CDR3 sequence: CASSPCVGKAGEQFF. The CDR3 DNA is TGCGCCAGCAGCCCCTGCGTGGGCAAGGCGGGTGAGCAGTTCTTC.

The genes are TRBV12-3 or TRBV12-4 and TRBJ1-4; no clear D gene. Trimming pared 2 bases from V and 8 bases from J, leaving 9 bases between. The CDR3 is 13 residues long. DNA for the CDR3: TGTGCCAGCAGTTTACAGGTAGCCGAAAAACTGTTTTTT. Translation: CASSLQVAEKLFF.

The chain carries TRBV7-3 and TRBJ1-2; D may be TRBD1 (5 bases). Germline-derived CDR1 and CDR2 are SGHTA and FQGTGA. The CDR3 has 16 amino acids. V lost 2 bases, J lost 3 bases, and 16 bases lay in between. CDR3 DNA sequence: TGTGCCAGCAGCTTAGGCCCTGGGGGGGAGTACTATGGCTACACCTTC. Its protein product is CASSLGPGGEYYGYTF.

The table lists this clonotype with many counts. This sequence joins TRBV7-4 and TRBJ2-7, with D maybe TRBD1 (6 bases). In germline, CDR1 is SGHVT, CDR2 SQSDAQ. The V end lost 1 base, the J end lost 5 bases, and 12 bases lay between the germline ends. This CDR3 is built from 14 residues. The CDR3: CASSLGAGDHEQYF. DNA of the CDR3: TGTGCCAGCAGCTTAGGTGCAGGGGACCACGAGCAGTACTTC. Looking up the rest from reference TRBV7-4 and TRBJ2-7 gives the full variable domain: GAGVSQSPRYKVAKRGRDVALRCDSISGHVTLYWYRQTLGQGSEVLTYSQSDAQRDKSGRPSGRFSAERPERSVSTLKIQRTEQGDSAVYLCASSLGAGDHEQYFGPGTRLTVT.

Here the CDR3 DNA reads TGTGCCAGCAGTTATACAGGGTGGGAGAACTATGGCTACACCTTC. Its protein product is CASSYTGWENYGYTF. This sequence joins TRBV27 and TRBJ1-2; TRBD1 might be the D (6 bases). The CDR3 length is 15 residues. Germline V gene data show CDR1 as MNHEY and CDR2 as SMNVEV (reference sequence). V lost 4 bases to trimming and J lost 2 bases, with 14 bases between them.

This clonotype has more than one count but fewer than ten. The genes are TRBV6-5 and TRBJ1-1; D is possibly TRBD1 (5 bases). Trimming took off 7 bases at V and 4 bases at J, with 13 bases between the two ends. Germline CDR1 and CDR2: MNHEY and SVGAGI. This CDR3 is 13 amino acids long. The CDR3 bases are TGTGCCAGCATGCGGCCAGGGACCACTGAAGCTTTCTTT. It yields the protein CASMRPGTTEAFF.

Comments on this clonotype: Possible read error: a much larger clone is one base away. As DNA, the CDR3 is TGCAATGCTAGAGGGGGCTTTATGAACACTGAAGCTTTCTTT. The encoded protein is CNARGGFMNTEAFF. V usage is TRBV20-1 and J usage is TRBJ1-1, with 7 bases aligning to TRBD1. CDR1 is DFQATT, CDR2 SNEGSKA, per germline (reference sequence). The CDR3 contains 14 residues.

The sample holds many counts of this clonotype. The V and J genes are TRBV7-6 and TRBJ1-2, with 8 nucleotides matching TRBD1. Germline V gene sequence: CDR1 SGHVS, CDR2 FNYEAQ. The CDR3 is made up of 13 amino acids. V lost 8 bases, J lost 7 bases, and 9 bases stayed unmatched. DNA for the CDR3: TGTGCCAGCGGCTCAGGGGGCGCAGGTGGCTACACCTTC. Translating gives CASGSGGAGGYTF.

This clonotype was recorded a few times. The CDR3 loop reads CASCVTGGQETQYF. DNA of the CDR3: TGTGCCAGCTGCGTAACGGGGGGACAAGAGACCCAGTACTTC. The V call is TRBV12-3 or TRBV12-4, the J call TRBJ2-5; 7 nucleotides align to TRBD2. The J segment lost 2 bases and the V segment lost 8 bases, leaving 8 bases of the junction unmatched. CDR3 size: 14 residues.

This chain joins TRBV5-1 and TRBJ2-2; D is undetermined. The CDR3 is made up of 15 amino acids. V gave up 4 bases and J gave up 5 bases, with 15 bases separating them. The germline gives CDR1 SGHRS, CDR2 YFSETQ. Here the CDR3 reads CASSGQTLGTGELFF. Here the CDR3 DNA reads TGCGCCAGCAGCGGCCAGACGTTGGGGACCGGGGAGCTGTTTTTT.

The V gene is TRBV29-1, the J gene TRBJ1-1, with D possibly being TRBD1 (6 bases). CDR1 and CDR2 from the germline V gene are SQVTM and ANQGSEA. V was clipped by 3 bases and J by 3 bases, with 11 bases between them. CDR3 length equals 13 residues. CDR3 loop: CSVEKGGDTEAFF. For the CDR3, the DNA is TGCAGCGTTGAGAAGGGGGGAGACACTGAAGCTTTCTTT.

This clonotype was recorded at least ten times. The genes are TRBV2 and TRBJ1-1, with unresolved D. Trimming cost V 8 bases and J 3 bases, with 10 bases left between them. CDR1 SNHLY and CDR2 FYNNEI come from the germline V gene. CDR3 length: 12 amino acids. CDR3 sequence reads: CASLLRDTEAFF. The CDR3 coding sequence is TGTGCCAGCCTTTTGCGGGACACTGAAGCTTTCTTT. The whole variable domain, remainder taken from reference TRBV2 and TRBJ1-1, is EPEVTQTPSHQVTQMGQEVILRCVPISNHLYFYWYRQILGQKVEFLVSFYNNEISEKSEIFDDQFSVERPDGSNFTLKIRSTKLEDSAMYFCASLLRDTEAFFGQGTRLTVV.

This clonotype came up many times. The chain joins TRBV6-1 to TRBJ2-1, with 9 bases fitting TRBD1. From germline, CDR1 is MNHNS and CDR2 SASEGT. This CDR3 comprises 18 residues. The trim removed 3 bases at V and 11 bases at J, leaving 20 bases unmatched. The DNA of the CDR3 is TGTGCCAGCAGTGATCCCCTCACAGGGGGCGTAAGCGCCTACCAGCAGTTCTTC. Translated, it gives CASSDPLTGGVSAYQQFF.

As regards this clonotype: A much larger clonotype is one base distant, so this may be a read error. J is TRBJ2-7 and V is TRBV5-1, with D perhaps TRBD1 or TRBD2 (6 bases each). Germline V gene sequence: CDR1 SGHRS, CDR2 YFSETQ. The CDR3 runs to 14 residues. This chain's CDR3 is CAGSLSGDTYEQYF. DNA for the CDR3: TGCGCCGGCAGCTTGTCGGGGGACACTTACGAGCAGTACTTC.

As concerns this clonotype: A much larger clone is a single base away; this may be a read error. The chain couples TRBV2 to TRBJ1-2, with 7 bases fitting TRBD1. Germline values: CDR1 SNHLY, CDR2 FYNNEI. The CDR3 length is 14 residues. With V trimmed by 6 bases and J by 2 bases, 6 bases remained unmatched. The CDR3 DNA reads TGTGCCAGCAGGGTACAGGGGTCGAACTATGGCTACACCTTC. Protein sequence: CASRVQGSNYGYTF.

As for this clonotype: At one end, the junction sequence differs from germline, possibly due to a read error. V gene TRBV18 combines with J gene TRBJ1-6; 8 positions agree with TRBD1. Germline V lookup: CDR1 KGHSH, CDR2 LQKENI. CDR3 size: 17 residues. DNA of the CDR3: TGTACCAGCTCACCAGGGACAGGATCCCAATATAATTCACCCCTCCACTTT. It is translated as CTSSPGTGSQYNSPLHF.

The J gene is TRBJ1-2, the V gene TRBV2; D is uncertain. CDR1 and CDR2 from the germline V gene are SNHLY and FYNNEI. The CDR3 is 10 residues long. V lost 9 bases and J lost 6, with 8 bases in between. CDR3 DNA: TGTGCCAGGGAGTCAGATGGCTACACCTTC. This translates into CARESDGYTF.

The chain links TRBV7-6 to TRBJ2-5; 8 nucleotides align to TRBD1. CDR3 length: 15 amino acids. The junction had 11 bases not matched to a gene; V was cut back by 0 bases and J by 11 bases. Germline V gene sequence: CDR1 SGHVS, CDR2 FNYEAQ. CDR3 nucleotides: TGTGCCAGCAGCTTAGCGGGAGGACAGGGTGACCAGCAGTACTTC. Translated, it gives CASSLAGGQGDQQYF. Based on the CDR3 plus reference TRBV7-6 and TRBJ2-5, the full variable domain is GAGVSQSPRYKVTKRGQDVALRCDPISGHVSLYWYRQALGQGPEFLTYFNYEAQQDKSGLPNDRFSAERPEGSISTLTIQRTEQRDSAMYRCASSLAGGQGDQQYFGPGTRLLVL.